What follows are 8 T cell receptor beta chains derived from one specimen sequenced in a study of blood T cells in healthy people across ages. It was with a sample-barcoded 5' primer and a J-beta primer mix that a second PCR of roughly 7 to 12 cycles was run. TCRdb ran MiXCR on the 5' RACE reads and lists one entry per CDR3 protein. The sample contains roughly 1.7 million distinct CDR3 sequences, roughly 32% of which appear only once. Sequencing input: blood. These receptors were collected from a woman aged 30 to 39 in good health.

This clonotype was seen only a few times. The junction departs from the called germline gene at one end, perhaps through a read error. The V gene is TRBV20-1, the J gene TRBJ1-6, with unresolved D. The CDR3 extends over 17 amino acids. Per germline, CDR1 DFQATT and CDR2 SNEGSKA (reference sequence). CDR3 sequence reads: CSARDRLGSVNNSPLHF. The CDR3 DNA is TGCAGCGCTAGAGATCGGCTGGGCTCGGTGAATAATTCACCCCTCCACTTT.

This clonotype was observed a single time. The chain recombines TRBV6-5 with TRBJ1-5, with D perhaps TRBD1 (5 bases). CDR3 length: 14 residues. Trimming pared 2 bases from V and 6 bases from J, leaving 11 bases between. Germline V gene lookup returns CDR1 MNHEY and CDR2 SVGAGI. CDR3 DNA: TGTGCCAGCAGTTACGATCGTAGGGGTCAGCCCCAGCATTTT. It encodes CASSYDRRGQPQHF.

The J gene is TRBJ1-2, the V gene TRBV20-1; D unclear. V shed 0 bases and J shed 7 bases, with 21 bases lying between them. CDR1 and CDR2 from the germline V gene are DFQATT and SNEGSKA (reference sequence). The CDR3 sequence is 16 residues long. CDR3 loop: CSARDRWVGQRAGYTF. The CDR3 DNA follows: TGCAGTGCTAGAGATAGGTGGGTGGGTCAGCGGGCTGGCTACACCTTC.

The V and J genes are TRBV3-1 and TRBJ1-1; TRBD1 might be the D (6 bases). The CDR3 loop spans 14 amino acids. V dropped 1 base and J dropped 4 bases, with 10 bases sitting between them. The germline gives CDR1 LGHDT, CDR2 YNNKEL (reference sequence). The CDR3 reads CASSQVRGSTEAFF. CDR3 DNA: TGTGCCAGCAGCCAAGTAAGGGGGAGCACTGAAGCTTTCTTT.

V and J are TRBV10-3 and TRBJ1-6, with D unresolved. The CDR3 totals 13 residues. V gave up 8 bases and J gave up 7 bases, with 12 bases separating them. Germline CDR1 and CDR2: ENHRY and SYGVKD. In DNA form, the CDR3 reads TGTGCCATCGGTACAGCGCTGAATTCACCCCTCCACTTT. It codes for CAIGTALNSPLHF.

The rearrangement uses TRBV7-3 and TRBJ1-1; D unclear. The V gene lost 0 bases and the J gene lost 4 bases, with 9 bases spanning the gap. This CDR3 contains 14 residues. CDR1 and CDR2 from the germline V gene are SGHTA and FQGTGA. The DNA for the CDR3 is TGTGCCAGCAGCTTAACAGGGATGAGCACTGAAGCTTTCTTT. Translation gives CASSLTGMSTEAFF.

The CDR3 is CASSHKGQGVHEQYF. Written as DNA, the CDR3 is TGTGCCAGCAGCCATAAGGGACAGGGGGTACACGAGCAGTACTTC. The rearrangement joins TRBV14 to TRBJ2-7, with 11 bases lining up with TRBD1. CDR1 is SGHDN, CDR2 FVKESK, per germline. The CDR3 spans 15 residues. J gave up 5 bases and V 3 bases, and 6 bases lay outside the gene matches.

The J gene is TRBJ2-7, the V gene TRBV5-1, with 10 bases matching TRBD2. CDR3 length: 17 amino acids. The V gene's germline CDR1 is SGHRS and CDR2 YFSETQ. Losses at the gene ends were 2 bases for V and 1 base for J; bases not matched to a gene: 9. The CDR3 DNA sequence: TGCGCCAGCAGCTTTTCTAGCGGGAGAACGGGTTCCTACGAGCAGTACTTC. This encodes CASSFSSGRTGSYEQYF.